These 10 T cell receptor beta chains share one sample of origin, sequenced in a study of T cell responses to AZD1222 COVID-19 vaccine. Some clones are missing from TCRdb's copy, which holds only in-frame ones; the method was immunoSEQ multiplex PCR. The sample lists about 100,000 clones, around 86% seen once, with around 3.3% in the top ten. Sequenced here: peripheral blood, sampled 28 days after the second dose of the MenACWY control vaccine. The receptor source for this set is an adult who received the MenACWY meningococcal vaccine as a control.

In DNA form, the CDR3 reads TGTGCCACCAGCAGAGATCGTGGACTAGCGGGGGGGCTTAGCACAGATACGCAGTATTTT. The encoded protein is CATSRDRGLAGGLSTDTQYF. The rearrangement joins TRBV15 to TRBJ2-3; 15 nucleotides match TRBD2. Germline assignment: CDR1 LNHNV and CDR2 YYDKDF (reference sequence). The CDR3 has 20 residues. After removal of 0 bases from V and 0 bases from J, the junction contained 7 bases not matched to a gene.

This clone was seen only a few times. DNA of the CDR3: TGTGCCAGCTCCCAGGAAAACTATAATTCACCCCTCCACTTT. Its translation: CASSQENYNSPLHF. The chain is built from TRBV6-6 and TRBJ1-6; D ambiguous. Trimming pared 8 bases from V and 3 bases from J, leaving 11 bases between. Germline assignment: CDR1 MNHNY and CDR2 SVGAGI (reference sequence). The CDR3 spans 14 residues.

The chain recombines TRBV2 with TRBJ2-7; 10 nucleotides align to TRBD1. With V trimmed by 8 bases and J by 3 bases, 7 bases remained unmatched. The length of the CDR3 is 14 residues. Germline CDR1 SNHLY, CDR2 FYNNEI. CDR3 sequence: CASGGQGGHYEQYF. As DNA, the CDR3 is TGTGCCAGCGGTGGACAGGGGGGTCACTACGAGCAGTACTTC.

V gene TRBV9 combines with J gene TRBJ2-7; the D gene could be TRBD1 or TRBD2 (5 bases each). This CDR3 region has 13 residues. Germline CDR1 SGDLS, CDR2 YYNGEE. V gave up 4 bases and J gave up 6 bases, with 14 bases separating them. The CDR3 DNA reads TGTGCCAGCAGCCCCCAGAGAGGGGCCGAGCAGTACTTC. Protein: CASSPQRGAEQYF.

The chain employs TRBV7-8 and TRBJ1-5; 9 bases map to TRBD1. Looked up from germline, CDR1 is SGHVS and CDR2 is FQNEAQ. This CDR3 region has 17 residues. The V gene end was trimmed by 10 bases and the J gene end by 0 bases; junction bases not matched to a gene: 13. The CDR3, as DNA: TGTGCCAAGCTACCGGGACAGGGACAATATAGCAATCAGCCCCAGCATTTT. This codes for CAKLPGQGQYSNQPQHF. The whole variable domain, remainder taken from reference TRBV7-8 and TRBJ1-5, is GAGVSQSPRYKVAKRGQDVALRCDPISGHVSLFWYQQALGQGPEFLTYFQNEAQLDKSGLPSDRFFAERPEGSVSTLKIQRTQQEDSAVYLCAKLPGQGQYSNQPQHFGDGTRLSIL.

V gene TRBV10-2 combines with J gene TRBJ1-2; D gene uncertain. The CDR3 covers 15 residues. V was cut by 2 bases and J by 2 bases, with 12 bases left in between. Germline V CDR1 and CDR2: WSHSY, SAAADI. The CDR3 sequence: CASSENGDMNYGYTF. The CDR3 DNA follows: TGCGCCAGCAGTGAGAACGGAGATATGAACTATGGCTACACCTTC.

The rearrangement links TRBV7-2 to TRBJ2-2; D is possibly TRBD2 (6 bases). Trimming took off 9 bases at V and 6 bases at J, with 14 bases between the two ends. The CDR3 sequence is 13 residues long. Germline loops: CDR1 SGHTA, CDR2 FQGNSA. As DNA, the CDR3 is TGTGCCAGTACTTTCTGGGGGGCCGGGGAGCTGTTTTTT. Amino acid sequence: CASTFWGAGELFF.

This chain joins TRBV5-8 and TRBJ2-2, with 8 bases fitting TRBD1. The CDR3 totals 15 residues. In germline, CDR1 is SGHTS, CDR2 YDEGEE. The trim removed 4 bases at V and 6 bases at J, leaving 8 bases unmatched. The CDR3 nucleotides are TGTGCCAGCAGCCTCGGACAGGGCTTCGCCGGGGAGCTGTTTTTT. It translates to CASSLGQGFAGELFF.

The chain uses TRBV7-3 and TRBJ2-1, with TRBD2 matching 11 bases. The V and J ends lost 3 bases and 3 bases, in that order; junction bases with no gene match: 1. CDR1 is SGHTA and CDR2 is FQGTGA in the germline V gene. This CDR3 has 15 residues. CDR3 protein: CASSFGTSGYNEQFF. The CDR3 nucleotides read TGTGCCAGCAGCTTCGGGACTAGCGGCTACAATGAGCAGTTCTTC. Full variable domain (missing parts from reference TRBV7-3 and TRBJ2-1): GAGVSQTPSNKVTEKGKYVELRCDPISGHTALYWYRQSLGQGPEFLIYFQGTGAADDSGLPNDRFFAVRPEGSVSTLKIQRTERGDSAVYLCASSFGTSGYNEQFFGPGTRLTVL.

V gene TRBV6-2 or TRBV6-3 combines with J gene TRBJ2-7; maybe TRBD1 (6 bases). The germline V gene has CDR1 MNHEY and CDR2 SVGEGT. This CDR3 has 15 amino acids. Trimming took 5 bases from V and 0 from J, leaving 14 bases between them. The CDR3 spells CASSRLGTLSYEQYF. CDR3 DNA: TGTGCCAGCAGTCGCCTCGGGACACTCTCCTACGAGCAGTACTTC.